Below, 28 T cell receptor beta chains from the same sample are listed, as sequenced in a study of radiotherapy plus CTLA-4 blockade in lung cancer. The protocol was immunoSEQ multiplex PCR, while the TCRdb copy is restricted to in-frame clones and leaves out a portion. The table records some 98,000 clones, 82% of them present only once. The source was peripheral blood, collected from a patient treated with radiotherapy plus ipilimumab. All receptors derive from a human donor with non-small cell lung cancer who had a partial response to radiotherapy plus ipilimumab.

The chain employs TRBV10-1 and TRBJ1-5; D call uncertain. The ends were cut back, 0 bases at V and 9 bases at J, with 9 bases in the middle. The CDR3 is 13 residues long. The V gene's germline CDR1 is WNHNN and CDR2 SYGVQD (reference sequence). CDR3 sequence: CASSESSFGPQHF. The CDR3 DNA follows: TGCGCCAGCAGTGAGTCTTCCTTCGGGCCCCAGCATTTT.

V gene TRBV27 combines with J gene TRBJ2-6; 10 positions match TRBD1. The CDR3 spans 20 residues. Germline V gene lookup returns CDR1 MNHEY and CDR2 SMNVEV (reference sequence). Losses at the gene ends were 4 bases for V and 0 bases for J; bases not matched to a gene: 12. The CDR3 DNA reads as TGTGCCAGCAGTTCCTACCTCCGGGACAGGGGACTCTCTGGGGCCAACGTCCTGACTTTC. Its protein is CASSSYLRDRGLSGANVLTF.

This chain joins TRBV2 and TRBJ1-4; D is perhaps TRBD1 (6 bases). Trimming took off 4 bases at V and 8 bases at J, with 14 bases between the two ends. The CDR3 covers 14 residues. Germline V gene lookup returns CDR1 SNHLY and CDR2 FYNNEI. The CDR3 sequence is CASSGSGVREKLFF. The CDR3, as DNA: TGTGCCAGCAGTGGCTCAGGGGTTAGGGAAAAACTGTTTTTT.

The DNA for the CDR3 is TGTGCCAGCAGTGAAATAGGGACAGTACAAGAGACCCAGTACTTC. It is translated as CASSEIGTVQETQYF. V is TRBV2 and J is TRBJ2-5; 7 positions agree with TRBD1. The V gene end was trimmed by 2 bases and the J gene end by 2 bases; junction bases not matched to a gene: 5. In germline, CDR1 is SNHLY, CDR2 FYNNEI. The CDR3 is made up of 15 amino acids. Complete variable domain (other parts from reference TRBV2 and TRBJ2-5): EPEVTQTPSHQVTQMGQEVILRCVPISNHLYFYWYRQILGQKVEFLVSFYNNEISEKSEIFDDQFSVERPDGSNFTLKIRSTKLEDSAMYFCASSEIGTVQETQYFGPGTRLLVL.

This clone was counted a few times. This chain joins TRBV6-5 and TRBJ1-2; 7 bases line up with TRBD1. Germline V gene data show CDR1 as MNHEY and CDR2 as SVGAGI. The CDR3 has 15 amino acids. V was pared by 0 bases and J by 8 bases, with 9 bases of the junction left unmatched. This chain's CDR3 is CASSYSGTDVRGYTF. The DNA of the CDR3 is TGTGCCAGCAGTTACTCCGGGACAGATGTGCGGGGCTACACCTTC.

This clone showed up just once. This chain links TRBV29-1 with TRBJ2-2; 9 bases line up with TRBD1. CDR3 size: 14 residues. Per germline, CDR1 SQVTM and CDR2 ANQGSEA. J lost 2 bases, V lost 6 bases, and 4 bases had no gene match. The CDR3 reads CSVPGQGNTGELFF. In DNA form, the CDR3 reads TGCAGCGTCCCGGGACAGGGAAACACCGGGGAGCTGTTTTTT.

This chain connects TRBV4-1 to TRBJ2-3; D unclear. Germline V gene lookup returns CDR1 MGHRA and CDR2 YSYEKL. This CDR3 has 13 residues. The germline V and J ends were trimmed by 4 bases and 5 bases, with 10 bases remaining between them. The CDR3 sequence is CASSPAQQDTQYF. CDR3 nucleotide sequence: TGCGCCAGCAGCCCAGCGCAACAAGATACGCAGTATTTT.

This chain uses TRBV5-4 with TRBJ2-3; 7 nucleotides line up with TRBD2. V lost 0 bases, J lost 0 bases, and 4 bases stayed unmatched. The CDR3 sequence is 16 residues long. Germline CDR1 reads SGHNT; CDR2 reads YYREEE (reference sequence). This CDR3 is CASSLGAGVSTDTQYF. The CDR3 DNA reads TGTGCCAGCAGCTTGGGGGCGGGGGTTAGCACAGATACGCAGTATTTT.

The chain has TRBV7-3 and TRBJ2-1, with TRBD1 as a possible D gene (5 bases). The CDR3 has 17 residues. With 2 bases removed from V and 4 bases from J, the gap between germline ends came to 18 bases. The germline gives CDR1 SGHTA, CDR2 FQGTGA. The CDR3 nucleotides read TGTGCCAGCAGCTTACTATCGTCCCGACAGACGTACAATGAGCAGTTCTTC. Protein sequence: CASSLLSSRQTYNEQFF.

The CDR3 region has the DNA TGTGCCAGCAGCAGCGGGACAGGCAGCTACGAGCAGTACTTC. Its protein is CASSSGTGSYEQYF. This chain links TRBV11-3 with TRBJ2-5; possibly TRBD1 for D (8 bases). Judging by the DNA end, TRBJ2-7 fits better; the J call may be wrong. Germline V gives CDR1 SGHNT, CDR2 YENEEA. The CDR3 spans 14 residues.

This clone was counted only a few times. The chain links TRBV4-1 to TRBJ2-3; the match to TRBD2 covers 7 bases. Trimming removed 3 bases from V and 6 bases from J; junction bases left unmatched: 3. Germline V gene lookup returns CDR1 MGHRA and CDR2 YSYEKL. The CDR3 consists of 13 residues. CDR3 bases: TGCGCCAGCAGCCATGGGGGGGAGGATACGCAGTATTTT. This encodes CASSHGGEDTQYF.

The chain employs TRBV19 and TRBJ2-7; TRBD2 agrees at 7 bases. The V segment lost 7 bases and the J segment 4 bases; nucleotides outside the gene matches: 10. The CDR3 is 14 residues long. Per germline, CDR1 LNHDA and CDR2 SQIVND (reference sequence). The CDR3 spells CASKAEGGPYEQYF. The CDR3 coding sequence is TGTGCCAGTAAAGCTGAGGGAGGGCCTTACGAGCAGTACTTC.

The gene calls are TRBV7-8 and TRBJ1-4; the D is unclear. Trimming took off 6 bases at V and 4 bases at J, with 9 bases between the two ends. The CDR3 consists of 13 residues. Germline loops: CDR1 SGHVS, CDR2 FQNEAQ. The CDR3 sequence: CASRQSLNEKLFF. The CDR3 bases are TGTGCCAGCAGACAATCGCTTAATGAAAAACTGTTTTTT.

The rearrangement joins TRBV7-8 to TRBJ2-7; 9 bases align to TRBD1. This CDR3 is 14 amino acids long. J gave up 9 bases and V 5 bases, and 11 bases lay outside the gene matches. Germline-derived CDR1 and CDR2 are SGHVS and FQNEAQ. This CDR3 is CASSPLGQGLAQYF. Here the CDR3 DNA reads TGTGCCAGCAGCCCCTTGGGACAGGGACTGGCGCAGTACTTC. Complete variable domain (other parts from reference TRBV7-8 and TRBJ2-7): GAGVSQSPRYKVAKRGQDVALRCDPISGHVSLFWYQQALGQGPEFLTYFQNEAQLDKSGLPSDRFFAERPEGSVSTLKIQRTQQEDSAVYLCASSPLGQGLAQYFGPGTRLTVT.

The chain uses TRBV19 and TRBJ1-2; possible D gene TRBD1, 5 bases. V was clipped by 10 bases and J by 4 bases, with 22 bases between them. Germline CDR1 is LNHDA and CDR2 is SQIVND (reference sequence). The CDR3 consists of 15 residues. The CDR3 sequence: CATRGGGTRGYGYTF. CDR3 DNA sequence: TGTGCCACCCGAGGTGGGGGGACCCGTGGCTATGGCTACACCTTC.

This chain links TRBV28 with TRBJ1-2; TRBD1 matches at 11 bases. J lost 4 bases, V lost 4 bases, and 11 bases had no gene match. CDR3 length: 17 amino acids. Germline CDR1 is MDHEN and CDR2 is SYDVKM. This CDR3 reads CASSSVPGQGEGYGYTF. In DNA form, the CDR3 reads TGTGCCAGCAGTTCCGTCCCGGGACAGGGGGAAGGCTATGGCTACACCTTC.

This rearrangement joins TRBV28 to TRBJ1-1, with no clear D. Germline lookup yields CDR1 MDHEN and CDR2 SYDVKM. V dropped 5 bases and J dropped 4 bases, with 8 bases sitting between them. CDR3 length: 12 residues. DNA for the CDR3: TGTGCCAGCAGTCCAGACTTCACTGAAGCTTTCTTT. This encodes CASSPDFTEAFF.

The chain uses TRBV2 and TRBJ2-5; D is possibly TRBD2 (6 bases). Germline-derived CDR1 and CDR2 are SNHLY and FYNNEI. V was cut by 5 bases and J by 1 base, with 11 bases left in between. The CDR3 extends over 14 amino acids. The CDR3 reads CASSPGGAQETQYF. The CDR3 DNA sequence: TGTGCCAGCAGTCCCGGGGGAGCCCAAGAGACCCAGTACTTC.

The rearrangement joins TRBV5-1 to TRBJ2-5; a possible D gene is TRBD2 (5 bases). CDR1 is SGHRS and CDR2 is YFSETQ in the germline V gene. V was trimmed by 0 bases and J by 5 bases, leaving 11 bases between them. The CDR3 length is 14 residues. DNA of the CDR3: TGCGCCAGCAGCTTGGTTCCGGGAAGGGAGACCCAGTACTTC. Its translation is CASSLVPGRETQYF.

This chain connects TRBV2 to TRBJ2-2, with no clear D. V lost 3 bases to trimming and J lost 7 bases, with 12 bases between them. The CDR3 sequence is 14 residues long. CDR1 is SNHLY, CDR2 FYNNEI, per germline. Here the CDR3 DNA reads TGTGCCAGCAGTGAGGTGGTGAGTGGCGGGGAGCTGTTTTTT. As protein: CASSEVVSGGELFF. The full variable domain, with the rest looked up from reference TRBV2 and TRBJ2-2, is EPEVTQTPSHQVTQMGQEVILRCVPISNHLYFYWYRQILGQKVEFLVSFYNNEISEKSEIFDDQFSVERPDGSNFTLKIRSTKLEDSAMYFCASSEVVSGGELFFGEGSRLTVL.

The CDR3 nucleotides are TGTGCCAGCAGTCCGGGACACGCTGAAAAACTGTTTTTT. Protein sequence: CASSPGHAEKLFF. The chain uses TRBV27 and TRBJ1-4; perhaps TRBD1 as D (6 bases). Deletions cut 5 bases from V and 7 bases from J, with 11 bases between. The V gene's germline CDR1 is MNHEY and CDR2 SMNVEV (reference sequence). The CDR3 has 13 residues.

The chain has TRBV10-2 and TRBJ1-5; 12 nucleotides line up with TRBD1. J gave up 4 bases and V 6 bases, and 10 bases lay outside the gene matches. The CDR3 has 17 residues. Germline CDR1 reads WSHSY; CDR2 reads SAAADI. The CDR3 loop is CASSRDRGPPENQPQHF. The CDR3 DNA reads as TGCGCCAGCAGCAGGGACAGGGGGCCTCCGGAAAATCAGCCCCAGCATTTT.

The chain carries TRBV27 and TRBJ1-1, with 7 bases lining up with TRBD1. Germline CDR1 and CDR2: MNHEY and SMNVEV (reference sequence). V was clipped by 5 bases and J by 4 bases; unmatched bases: 7. The CDR3 spans 14 residues. As DNA, the CDR3 is TGTGCCAGCAGTCTAGGGGGCCAGGGCACTGAAGCTTTCTTT. Protein sequence: CASSLGGQGTEAFF.

The rearrangement uses TRBV4-2 and TRBJ2-3; 10 nucleotides align to TRBD2. Unmatched junction bases numbered 9, after V lost 0 bases and J lost 6 bases. The germline CDR1 and CDR2 sequences are LGHNA and YNFKEQ. The CDR3 has 17 residues. CDR3 sequence: CASSQDLAGAGIDTQYF. Here the CDR3 DNA reads TGTGCCAGCAGCCAAGATCTAGCGGGGGCGGGGATCGATACGCAGTATTTT.

The CDR3 DNA follows: TGTGCCTGGAGTACCCCGGGACAGACAACGTTTTTT. Encoded protein: CAWSTPGQTTFF. The chain employs TRBV30 and TRBJ2-2; 7 bases are shared with TRBD1. The CDR3 has 12 residues. The V segment lost 2 bases and the J segment 16 bases; nucleotides outside the gene matches: 10. Looked up from germline, CDR1 is GTSNPN and CDR2 is SVGIG (reference sequence).

In its sample, this clone was seen once. This chain joins TRBV28 and TRBJ2-7, with 10 positions matching TRBD2. The CDR3 is made up of 13 amino acids. J lost 0 bases, V lost 10 bases, and 3 bases had no gene match. Germline CDR1 reads MDHEN; CDR2 reads SYDVKM. The CDR3 DNA reads as TGTGCCATCTTAGCGGGAGGCTCCTACGAGCAGTACTTC. Translating gives CAILAGGSYEQYF.

The chain carries TRBV2 and TRBJ1-1; D is perhaps TRBD1 (6 bases). The CDR3 is 12 residues long. Deletions cut 10 bases from V and 3 bases from J, with 12 bases between. The germline CDR1 and CDR2 sequences are SNHLY and FYNNEI. The CDR3 loop reads CATQGQDTEAFF. Here the CDR3 DNA reads TGTGCCACCCAGGGGCAGGACACTGAAGCTTTCTTT.

This chain uses TRBV19 with TRBJ1-2; D might be TRBD1 (6 bases). The CDR3 extends over 13 amino acids. Germline assignment: CDR1 LNHDA and CDR2 SQIVND (reference sequence). V lost 3 bases and J 8 bases, leaving 13 bases between the germline ends. CDR3 region: CASSIVQGGGYTF. DNA for the CDR3: TGTGCCAGTAGTATCGTACAGGGCGGCGGCTACACCTTC.